The following is a T cell receptor beta chain sequence with its context. Its antigen is unknown. By 5'RACE template switching, TCR cDNA was produced, with a universal primer site and UMIs added in the process. TCRdb reprocessed the 5' RACE reads with MiXCR, giving one entry per CDR3 protein. The sample yields about 74,000 distinct CDR3 sequences, approximately 7% seen once. Germline lookup yields CDR1 PRHDT and CDR2 FYEKMQ (reference sequence). V lost 6 bases and J 8 bases, leaving 10 bases between the germline ends. The CDR3 is made up of 12 amino acids. This entry belongs to a study of T cells after yellow fever vaccination. Whole-study findings and limits: Abundant contaminating clonotypes from the bulk population could appear in FACS-sorted repertoires. Post-booster repertoires again held most primary-vaccination clones (roughly 96% CD4, roughly 90% CD8). Weaker overall was a secondary response that nonetheless peaked faster, on day 5 versus 15.

The receptor comes from a man in his late teens or twenties who received the YFV17D yellow fever vaccine. Sequences were derived from CD8+ T cells sorted from PBMCs, sampled 4 to 6 days after the first yellow fever vaccination. V usage is TRBV13 and J usage is TRBJ1-4, with a tentative D call TRBD1 (5 bases). CDR3 sequence reads: CASRRGTEKLFF. Written as DNA, the CDR3 is TGTGCCAGCAGGCGTGGGACCGAAAAACTGTTTTTT. Full variable domain (rest looked up from reference TRBV13 and TRBJ1-4): AAGVIQSPRHLIKEKRETATLKCYPIPRHDTVYWYQQGPGQDPQFLISFYEKMQSDKGSIPDRFSAQQFSDYHSELNMSSLELGDSALYFCASRRGTEKLFFGSGTQLSVL.